The source of this TCR beta chain is a study of cytotoxic CD8 clonotypes in ibrutinib-treated CLL. Study summary: By median roughly 72 months, approximately 12 had progressed and about 15 stayed remitted; responses had been 2 complete and some 25 partial. Study findings and constraints: Clonality at baseline surpassed age-matched healthy donors and tracked circulating CD8+ T-cell counts. Public clonotypes occurred uncommonly; on treatment, they contracted or remained stable.

Profiled with immunoSEQ multiplex PCR; TCRdb holds only in-frame clones, not every one. The table lists around 150,000 clones, around 80% of them singletons, with 7.6% in the top ten. On this clone itself: Its cognate antigen is unknown.

Cryopreserved PBMCs yielded approximately 2 micrograms of genomic DNA for TCR beta libraries. Trimming pared 4 bases from V and 4 bases from J, leaving 10 bases between. This CDR3 is built from 13 residues. Germline assignment: CDR1 SNHLY and CDR2 FYNNEI. The TCR was taken from a human donor with chronic lymphocytic leukemia. This chain uses TRBV2 with TRBJ1-2; D perhaps matches TRBD1 (5 bases). The sample here was PBMCs, taken after 36 months of ibrutinib treatment. The CDR3 DNA reads TGTGCCAGCAGTGGGGGGATCCCCTATGGCTACACCTTC. Translated, it gives CASSGGIPYGYTF.